This T cell receptor beta chain appears in the sequencing data of a study of cytomegalovirus exposure and HLA in healthy donors. 60 Vbeta and 13 Jbeta primers were used in PCR. Here immunoSEQ multiplex PCR was the method, and the copy in TCRdb shows in-frame clones only, minus some. This repertoire shows more than 90,000 clones, roughly 80% found once; its top ten account for around 4.9%. The sample was PBMCs. The clonotype was recovered from a man aged 50-60 years in good health and CMV-seropositive.

CDR3 loop: CAITTTGTGEYEQYF. CDR3 nucleotides: TGTGCCATCACGACCACCGGGACAGGGGAATACGAGCAGTACTTC. The chain recombines TRBV10-3 with TRBJ2-7, with TRBD1 matching 10 bases. The CDR3 has 15 amino acids. Losses at the gene ends were 7 bases for V and 4 bases for J; bases not matched to a gene: 10. Germline-derived CDR1 and CDR2 are ENHRY and SYGVKD.